This T cell receptor (beta chain) was observed in a study of shared clonotypes between healthy human individuals. Overall study: There were three CD4 naive, three CD4 memory, two CD8 naive and one CD8 memory plates per donor. Study-wide results and caveats: The sampled material consisted only of blood, and tissue repertoires are likely to differ. The donor pool, a small one, limited the genetic and exposure-history diversity represented.

CDR3 length equals 16 residues. Germline CDR1 reads MNHEY; CDR2 reads SVGAGI. V gave up 0 bases and J gave up 7 bases; unmatched junction bases: 11. CD45RO negativity and positive selection for CCR7 defined naive CD8 cells, a population that excluded terminally differentiated effector memory CD45RA+ cells. About this clone itself: Its antigen is as yet unknown.

This table comes from immunoSEQ multiplex PCR, and its TCRdb copy is limited to in-frame clones, with some not included. The sample includes 2 million to 2.5 million clones, 85% to 95% of them seen just once. The rearrangement joins TRBV6-5 to TRBJ2-7; 8 bases match TRBD1. The TCR sequence derives from a man in his late teens or twenties in good health. Some clones in this sample may be carry-over from other donors' samples. The material sequenced was naive CD8+ T cells from PBMCs. CDR3 sequence reads: CASSYSSWTGSLEQYF. CDR3 coding DNA: TGTGCCAGCAGTTACTCGAGTTGGACAGGGTCCCTGGAGCAGTACTTC.